This passage covers 14 T cell receptor beta chains from one sample sequenced in a study of T cells in Graves' hyperthyroidism and ophthalmopathy. RNA transcripts were the template for amplifying TCR beta CDR3 regions. When the TCR CDR3 underwent first-round RT-PCR, the HTBI primer set was used. TCRdb called the multiplex PCR reads again in MiXCR, with one record for every CDR3 protein. The sample holds more than 300,000 distinct CDR3 sequences; 17% are singletons and the top ten take more than 30%. What was sequenced was blood. These receptors were obtained from a woman aged 25 to 39 with Graves' hyperthyroidism that later progressed to Graves' ophthalmopathy.

Regarding this clonotype: A much larger clone differs from this one at a single base, so this may be a read error. The chain is built from TRBV6-1 and TRBJ1-2; D is perhaps TRBD1 (6 bases). CDR1 and CDR2 from the germline V gene are MNHNS and SASEGT. This CDR3 has 16 amino acids. Deletions cut 8 bases from V and 4 bases from J, with 23 bases between. The CDR3 is CASGPEGGGRGYGYTF. Written as DNA, the CDR3 is TGTGCCAGCGGTCCAGAAGGCGGGGGGCGGGGCTATGGCTACACCTTC.

This clonotype was seen ten or more times. The chain recombines TRBV30 with TRBJ2-1; D ambiguous. The CDR3 is 15 residues long. Trimming took 1 base from V and 0 from J, leaving 10 bases between them. CDR1 is GTSNPN, CDR2 SVGIG, per germline (reference sequence). This chain's CDR3 is CAWSGLLSSYNEQFF. Here the CDR3 DNA reads TGTGCCTGGAGTGGGTTACTTAGCTCCTACAATGAGCAGTTCTTC.

This chain links TRBV24-1 with TRBJ1-1; perhaps TRBD1 as D (5 bases). There are 13 residues in the CDR3. Germline V gene sequence: CDR1 KGHDR, CDR2 SFDVKD. V lost 8 bases and J 7 bases, leaving 16 bases between the germline ends. CDR3 in amino acids: CATMGAVGGEAFF. CDR3 nucleotide sequence: TGTGCCACCATGGGCGCCGTTGGGGGTGAAGCTTTCTTT.

This clonotype was seen a few times. The chain carries TRBV6-5 and TRBJ2-7; a possible D gene is TRBD1 (6 bases). Germline V lookup: CDR1 MNHEY, CDR2 SVGAGI. V gave up 0 bases and J gave up 1 base, with 10 bases separating them. CDR3 size: 15 residues. In nucleotides, the CDR3 is TGTGCCAGCAGTTACTCCCTGGACAGTTCCTACGAGCAGTACTTC. Translated: CASSYSLDSSYEQYF.

At least ten counts were recorded for this clonotype. The J gene is TRBJ2-5, the V gene TRBV5-6, with D maybe TRBD2 (5 bases). CDR1 is SGHDT, CDR2 YYEEEE, per germline. The length of the CDR3 is 16 residues. V lost 0 bases and J 1 base, leaving 13 bases between the germline ends. CDR3 nucleotide sequence: TGTGCCAGCAGCTTGGTTGTGGGAGAATCCCAAGAGACCCAGTACTTC. It is translated as CASSLVVGESQETQYF.

This clonotype was recorded a few times. The chain uses TRBV30 and TRBJ2-1; TRBD2 is a possible D gene (7 bases). The ends were cut back, 3 bases at V and 2 bases at J, with 14 bases in the middle. The CDR3 length is 15 residues. Germline V gene data show CDR1 as GTSNPN and CDR2 as SVGIG (reference sequence). The CDR3 DNA sequence: TGTGCCTGGAGAGGGGAGGGGGTCACCTACAATGAGCAGTTCTTC. It is translated as CAWRGEGVTYNEQFF.

Only a few counts were recorded for this clonotype. Since a much larger clone is just one base distant, this may be a read error. The rearrangement joins TRBV11-2 to TRBJ1-2, with D possibly TRBD1 on 6 matching bases. V was pared by 4 bases and J by 2 bases, with 14 bases between. CDR3 length: 15 residues. Looked up from germline, CDR1 is SGHAT and CDR2 is FQNNGV. The chain's CDR3 is CASSSGGGHNYGYTF. CDR3 DNA sequence: TGTGCCAGCAGCTCGGGGGGGGGACACAACTATGGCTACACCTTC.

On this clonotype: Given a much more abundant clone one base away, this may be a read error. The genes are TRBV6-9 and TRBJ1-1, with 8 bases that match TRBD1. The CDR3 has 13 amino acids. Germline values: CDR1 MNHGY, CDR2 SVAAGI. J gave up 4 bases and V 7 bases, and 5 bases lay outside the gene matches. CDR3 sequence reads: CASNYRGVTEAFF. The CDR3, as DNA: TGTGCCAGCAATTACAGGGGGGTCACTGAAGCTTTCTTT.

CDR3 nucleotide sequence: TGCGCCAGCAGCTTGGCCCTGGACAGGGCCAAAAACATTCAGTACTTC. Its translation is CASSLALDRAKNIQYF. The gene calls are TRBV5-1 and TRBJ2-4, with 7 bases lining up with TRBD1. V was pared by 0 bases and J by 1 base, with 4 bases of the junction left unmatched. This CDR3 has 16 amino acids. Germline V lookup: CDR1 SGHRS, CDR2 YFSETQ.

J is TRBJ2-7 and V is TRBV20-1; tentatively, D is TRBD2 (5 bases). CDR1 DFQATT and CDR2 SNEGSKA come from the germline V gene (reference sequence). The length of the CDR3 is 15 residues. Trimming pared 3 bases from V and 3 bases from J, leaving 18 bases between. CDR3 in DNA: TGCAGTGCTAGCATACCTCGGGGATTTAACTACGAGCAGTACTTC. Translated: CSASIPRGFNYEQYF.

This clonotype was counted ten times or more. The genes are TRBV7-2 and TRBJ2-3; 8 positions agree with TRBD1. From germline, CDR1 is SGHTA and CDR2 FQGNSA. This CDR3 has 13 amino acids. V was pared by 4 bases and J by 3 bases, with 0 bases of the junction left unmatched. The DNA for the CDR3 is TGTGCCAGCAGCTACAGGGGGACAGATACGCAGTATTTT. It is translated as CASSYRGTDTQYF.

This clonotype was picked up many times. This chain links TRBV2 with TRBJ1-1; D uncertain. V was cut by 4 bases and J by 2 bases, with 8 bases left in between. This CDR3 region has 13 residues. CDR1 is SNHLY and CDR2 is FYNNEI in the germline V gene. CDR3 protein: CASSGVPNTEAFF. The CDR3 DNA reads TGTGCCAGCAGTGGCGTCCCAAACACTGAAGCTTTCTTT.

This clonotype came up many times. This chain connects TRBV29-1 to TRBJ1-2; no reliable D call. Trimming pared 4 bases from V and 7 bases from J, leaving 10 bases between. Germline assignment: CDR1 SQVTM and CDR2 ANQGSEA. The CDR3 is 11 residues long. CDR3 in amino acids: CSVALEIGYTF. In nucleotides, the CDR3 is TGCAGCGTTGCTTTGGAAATTGGCTACACCTTC. Full variable domain (remainder filled in from reference TRBV29-1 and TRBJ1-2): SAVISQKPSRDICQRGTSLTIQCQVDSQVTMMFWYRQQPGQSLTLIATANQGSEATYESGFVIDKFPISRPNLTFSTLTVSNMSPEDSSIYLCSVALEIGYTFGSGTRLTVV.

In this sample, this clonotype turned up many times. The chain uses TRBV3-1 and TRBJ2-7; D not resolved. V lost 1 base to trimming and J lost 5 bases, with 6 bases between them. The CDR3 consists of 12 residues. The germline gives CDR1 LGHDT, CDR2 YNNKEL (reference sequence). DNA for the CDR3: TGTGCCAGCAGCCAAGGGTCAGACGAGCAGTACTTC. This gives the protein CASSQGSDEQYF.